The rows below give T cell receptor beta chains drawn from one sample of a study of blood T cell repertoires in COVID-19. Libraries were prepared by immunoSEQ multiplex PCR; TCRdb keeps only in-frame clonotypes and omits some of them. The data contain over 200,000 clones, 80% to 85% of them seen just once; the ten biggest clones take up more than 8.5%. Sample: PBMCs or T cells enriched from blood (not recorded which). These receptors were collected from a woman aged 50 to 60 with acute COVID-19. Both conserved end residues are part of each CDR3. A D gene is named only where the DNA matches it firmly. Clone size, where shown, is once, few, many, or a class for clones that have expanded.

V	size	length	J	D	CDR3	DNA
TRBV6-2/TRBV6-3	NA	14	TRBJ2-7	TRBD2	CASSKAGGTYEQYF	TGTGCCAGCAGCAAAGCGGGGGGCACCTACGAGCAGTACTTC
TRBV5-5	NA	15	TRBJ1-5	TRBD1	CASSGGQGSNQPQHF	TGTGCCAGCAGCGGCGGACAGGGTAGCAATCAGCCCCAGCATTTT
TRBV29-1	NA	19	TRBJ2-7	TRBD2	CSVEDQPAGERLFLYEQYF	TGCAGCGTTGAAGATCAACCAGCGGGAGAGCGCTTATTCCTCTACGAGCAGTACTTC
TRBV5-1	once	16	TRBJ1-3	TRBD1	CASSLDRTGNGNTIYF	TGCGCCAGCAGCTTAGATCGGACAGGGAATGGAAACACCATATATTTT
TRBV18	NA	22	TRBJ2-6	TRBD1	CASSPTKASLRDRGPGANVLTF	TGTGCCAGCTCACCCACCAAAGCTTCCCTCCGGGACAGGGGGCCCGGGGCCAACGTCCTGACTTTC
TRBV9	NA	16	TRBJ2-1	TRBD2	CASSVVLAGVSNEQFF	TGTGCCAGCAGCGTAGTACTAGCGGGAGTAAGTAATGAGCAGTTCTTC
TRBV14	NA	15	TRBJ1-2	TRBD1	CASSHPTDRGYGYTF	TGTGCCAGCAGCCATCCGACCGACAGGGGCTATGGCTACACCTTC
TRBV25-1	many	13	TRBJ1-1	TRBD1	CASGGTGNTEAFF	TGTGCCAGCGGAGGGACAGGGAACACTGAAGCTTTCTTT
TRBV24-1	NA	15	TRBJ2-1	TRBD2	CATGTSGSSYNEQFF	TGTGCCACCGGGACTAGCGGAAGCTCCTACAATGAGCAGTTCTTC
TRBV27	NA	19	TRBJ1-6	NA	CASSPRGGGIARNNSPLHF	TGTGCCAGCAGCCCCAGAGGTGGTGGTATTGCCCGGAATAATTCACCCCTCCACTTT
TRBV11-2	few	14	TRBJ1-4	NA	CASSLDHGGRKLFF	TGTGCCAGCAGCTTAGACCACGGGGGTCGAAAACTGTTTTTT
TRBV7-9	NA	15	TRBJ2-3	TRBD2	CASSSSGLGTDTQYF	TGTGCCAGCAGTTCCTCGGGACTAGGCACAGATACGCAGTATTTT
TRBV6-2/TRBV6-3	NA	15	TRBJ2-1	NA	CASTPSGSSGTRPFF	TGTGCCAGCACCCCCTCGGGGTCTTCTGGGACTCGGCCGTTCTTC
TRBV10-3	NA	19	TRBJ2-1	TRBD2	CAISEPGTSGGSSYNEQFF	TGTGCCATCAGTGAACCCGGGACTAGCGGGGGGTCCTCCTACAATGAGCAGTTCTTC
TRBV19	NA	13	TRBJ1-4	NA	CACRSGFGEKLFF	TGTGCCTGTCGGTCAGGATTTGGGGAAAAACTGTTTTTT
TRBV5-4	NA	17	TRBJ2-1	TRBD2	CASSLGNFAGGDNEQFF	TGTGCCAGCAGCTTGGGAAATTTTGCGGGAGGGGACAATGAGCAGTTCTTC
TRBV6-5	NA	16	TRBJ2-6	NA	CASSYSRGTGANVLTF	TGTGCCAGCAGTTACTCGAGGGGGACTGGGGCCAACGTCCTGACTTTC
TRBV7-2	NA	17	TRBJ2-6	NA	CASSSKGSSSGANVLTF	TGTGCCAGCAGCTCAAAGGGGTCTAGCTCTGGGGCCAACGTCCTGACTTTC
TRBV18	NA	16	TRBJ1-1	NA	CASSLRPIQGPTEAFF	TGTGCCAGCTCACTACGTCCGATACAGGGCCCCACTGAAGCTTTCTTT
TRBV19	NA	16	TRBJ2-5	TRBD2	CASKIGASGGYETQYF	TGTGCCAGTAAAATAGGGGCTAGCGGGGGGTACGAGACCCAGTACTTC
TRBV4-3	NA	17	TRBJ1-1	NA	CASSRGRGDGLNTEAFF	TGCGCCAGCAGCCGAGGAAGGGGTGATGGGCTGAACACTGAAGCTTTCTTT
TRBV9	NA	18	TRBJ2-1	TRBD1	CASSVGQGTGGSILEQFF	TGTGCCAGCAGCGTAGGACAGGGGACCGGGGGCTCAATTCTTGAGCAGTTCTTC
TRBV7-2	many	19	TRBJ2-1	TRBD1	CASSLVGGTGGGSYNEQFF	TGTGCCAGCAGCTTAGTAGGTGGGACAGGGGGTGGGTCCTACAATGAGCAGTTCTTC
TRBV6-5	NA	13	TRBJ2-7	NA	CASSATNSYEQYF	TGTGCCAGCAGCGCTACCAACTCATACGAGCAGTACTTC
TRBV28	NA	15	TRBJ1-1	TRBD1	CASSLLSPGQGDAFF	TGTGCCAGCAGTTTACTCTCCCCGGGACAGGGGGACGCTTTCTTT
TRBV24-1	NA	17	TRBJ2-1	NA	CATSDLKFSSSYNEQFF	TGTGCCACCAGTGATTTGAAGTTTAGTAGCTCCTACAATGAGCAGTTCTTC
TRBV7-9	few	15	TRBJ2-7	TRBD2	CASSLHAGGPSEQYF	TGTGCCAGCAGCTTACACGCGGGAGGGCCGAGTGAGCAGTACTTC
TRBV4-3	NA	15	TRBJ1-6	TRBD1	CASSQTGTGDSPLHF	TGCGCCAGCAGCCAGACCGGGACAGGGGATTCACCCCTCCACTTT
TRBV5-1	NA	12	TRBJ2-1	NA	CASSLYNNEQFF	TGCGCCAGCAGCTTGTATAACAATGAGCAGTTCTTC
TRBV6-5	once	14	TRBJ2-1	TRBD2	CASSIAGLTNEQFF	TGTGCCAGCAGCATAGCGGGGTTAACTAATGAGCAGTTCTTC
TRBV4-1	NA	16	TRBJ1-4	TRBD1	CASSQVSGTGWEKLFF	TGCGCCAGCAGCCAAGTATCCGGGACAGGGTGGGAAAAACTGTTTTTT
TRBV7-2	NA	15	TRBJ1-3	NA	CASSPYSYSGNTIYF	TGTGCCAGCAGCCCATACAGTTACTCTGGAAACACCATATATTTT
TRBV13	many	16	TRBJ1-6	NA	CASSLGDSSYNSPLHF	TGTGCCAGCAGCTTAGGGGACAGCTCCTATAATTCACCCCTCCACTTT
TRBV28	NA	12	TRBJ2-4	NA	CASSLSRNIQYF	TGTGCCAGCAGTTTGAGTCGAAACATTCAGTACTTC
TRBV6-4	NA	14	TRBJ2-4	NA	CASMRPRRKNIQYF	TGTGCCAGTATGAGGCCCAGACGCAAAAACATTCAGTACTTC
TRBV4-2	NA	14	TRBJ1-4	NA	CASSQGSGWEKLFF	TGTGCCAGCAGCCAAGGATCAGGGTGGGAAAAACTGTTTTTT
TRBV9	few	15	TRBJ2-1	TRBD2	CASSVVAGGYNEQFF	TGTGCCAGCAGCGTGGTAGCGGGGGGGTACAATGAGCAGTTCTTC
TRBV2	NA	14	TRBJ1-1	NA	CASSALTVNTEAFF	TGTGCCAGCAGTGCTTTGACAGTGAACACTGAAGCTTTCTTT
TRBV4-1	NA	16	TRBJ2-1	TRBD2	CASSQGTSGSRNEQFF	TGCGCCAGCAGCCAAGGGACTAGCGGGAGCCGCAATGAGCAGTTCTTC
TRBV6-4	NA	14	TRBJ2-1	TRBD1	CASRPGQGSSEQFF	TGTGCCAGCAGACCGGGACAGGGGAGCAGTGAGCAGTTCTTC
TRBV7-8	NA	13	TRBJ1-2	NA	CASSPDPEGGYTF	TGTGCCAGCAGCCCAGACCCCGAGGGTGGCTACACCTTC
TRBV19	NA	15	TRBJ1-1	TRBD1	CASIIAPYRGTEAFF	TGTGCCAGTATTATAGCCCCCTACAGGGGCACTGAAGCTTTCTTT
TRBV29-1	once	13	TRBJ2-7	NA	CSVEDPGTYEQYF	TGCAGCGTTGAAGACCCAGGGACCTACGAGCAGTACTTC
TRBV4-3	NA	16	TRBJ2-1	NA	CASSRDRWSSYNEQFF	TGCGCCAGCAGCCGTGACAGGTGGAGCTCCTACAATGAGCAGTTCTTC
TRBV7-2	NA	15	TRBJ2-7	TRBD2	CASSSGASGSYEQYF	TGTGCCAGCAGTTCAGGTGCTAGCGGGAGTTACGAGCAGTACTTC